Below, 25 T cell receptor beta chains from the same sample are listed, as sequenced in a study of graft-versus-host responses after intestinal transplantation. Only in-frame clones appear in the TCRdb table, and some are missing; sequencing was by immunoSEQ multiplex PCR. The data contain 150,000 or so clones, 85% to 95% of them seen just once; the ten biggest clones take up 0.19%. Their antigens remain unidentified. Sample: unstimulated CD4+ T cells sorted from spleen or lymph node cells, taken before intestinal transplant. These receptors all stem from a human donor who received an intestinal transplant.

This chain joins TRBV29-1 and TRBJ1-1, with D possibly TRBD1 on 6 matching bases. CDR1 and CDR2 (germline): SQVTM, ANQGSEA. The germline V and J ends were trimmed by 3 bases and 4 bases, with 12 bases remaining between them. The CDR3 has 13 residues. The CDR3 protein is CSVENARGTEAFF. The DNA of the CDR3 is TGCAGCGTTGAGAATGCCAGGGGCACTGAAGCTTTCTTT.

This chain uses TRBV11-2 with TRBJ2-3, with 11 bases lining up with TRBD1. The CDR3 runs to 15 residues. Germline CDR1 and CDR2: SGHAT and FQNNGV. After removal of 4 bases from V and 5 bases from J, the junction contained 5 bases not matched to a gene. The CDR3 is CASSYGTGGGDTQYF. Here the CDR3 DNA reads TGTGCCAGCAGCTATGGGACAGGGGGGGGAGATACGCAGTATTTT.

The chain employs TRBV11-2 and TRBJ1-1, with 7 bases aligning to TRBD1. V gave up 5 bases and J gave up 0 bases; unmatched junction bases: 12. Looked up from germline, CDR1 is SGHAT and CDR2 is FQNNGV. CDR3 size: 17 residues. The CDR3 coding sequence is TGTGCCAGCAGCCGCCCAGGGACAGCAAAGATGAACACTGAAGCTTTCTTT. The encoded protein is CASSRPGTAKMNTEAFF.

This chain uses TRBV19 with TRBJ1-2; the D gene is possibly TRBD1 (5 bases). The V end lost 3 bases, the J end lost 2 bases, and 10 bases lay between the germline ends. There are 14 residues in the CDR3. Germline CDR1 and CDR2: LNHDA and SQIVND (reference sequence). CDR3 in amino acids: CASSIEQGNYGYTF. CDR3 DNA sequence: TGTGCCAGTAGTATTGAGCAGGGAAACTATGGCTACACCTTC.

There are a few counts of this clone. V usage is TRBV28 and J usage is TRBJ1-2; the match to TRBD1 covers 9 bases. The CDR3 is 15 amino acids. Trimming at V came to 5 bases and at J to 8 bases, leaving 12 bases not matched to a gene. Germline assignment: CDR1 MDHEN and CDR2 SYDVKM. CDR3 nucleotides: TGTGCCAGCAGTCCCCTGGGACAGGGCAGAATCGGCTACACCTTC. It specifies CASSPLGQGRIGYTF.

V gene TRBV20-1 combines with J gene TRBJ1-2; D call uncertain. The CDR3 loop spans 10 amino acids. The V end was cut by 0 bases, the J end by 8 bases, with 4 bases between. Germline V gene data show CDR1 as DFQATT and CDR2 as SNEGSKA (reference sequence). CDR3 loop: CSARDRGYTF. Here the CDR3 DNA reads TGCAGTGCTAGAGATCGCGGCTACACCTTC.

This sequence joins TRBV6-5 and TRBJ2-1; unclear D gene. CDR1 is MNHEY and CDR2 is SVGAGI in the germline V gene. This CDR3 region has 13 residues. With 5 bases removed from V and 3 bases from J, the gap between germline ends came to 8 bases. CDR3 sequence reads: CASSRPLYNEQFF. The CDR3 DNA is TGTGCCAGCAGTAGACCTCTCTACAATGAGCAGTTCTTC.

The chain has TRBV28 and TRBJ2-4; 11 bases map to TRBD2. This CDR3 has 18 amino acids. J gave up 1 base and V 3 bases, and 8 bases lay outside the gene matches. The germline gives CDR1 MDHEN, CDR2 SYDVKM. CDR3 sequence reads: CASSFLSGRASAKNIQYF. The CDR3 region has the DNA TGTGCCAGCAGTTTCCTTAGCGGGAGGGCCTCGGCCAAAAACATTCAGTACTTC.

The chain joins TRBV6-6 to TRBJ1-2; perhaps TRBD1 as D (5 bases). The V and J ends lost 0 bases and 4 bases respectively, with 12 bases between them. The CDR3 sequence is 15 residues long. CDR1 MNHNY and CDR2 SVGAGI come from the germline V gene (reference sequence). This CDR3 is CASSYSSGLFYGYTF. The DNA for the CDR3 is TGTGCCAGCAGTTACTCGTCGGGACTGTTCTATGGCTACACCTTC.

The rearrangement links TRBV5-1 to TRBJ2-5; D tentatively fits TRBD1 or TRBD2 (5 bases each). The CDR3 consists of 16 residues. Per the germline V gene, CDR1 is SGHRS and CDR2 is YFSETQ. The germline V and J ends were trimmed by 0 bases and 0 bases, with 12 bases remaining between them. CDR3 bases: TGCGCCAGCAGCTTGGGTACCGGGACGTACCAAGAGACCCAGTACTTC. Translating it yields CASSLGTGTYQETQYF. Looking up the rest from reference TRBV5-1 and TRBJ2-5 gives the full variable domain: KAGVTQTPRYLIKTRGQQVTLSCSPISGHRSVSWYQQTPGQGLQFLFEYFSETQRNKGNFPGRFSGRQFSNSRSEMNVSTLELGDSALYLCASSLGTGTYQETQYFGPGTRLLVL.

The chain has TRBV28 and TRBJ2-7; TRBD2 aligns across 11 bases. The V gene end was trimmed by 6 bases and the J gene end by 1 base; junction bases not matched to a gene: 5. The germline V gene has CDR1 MDHEN and CDR2 SYDVKM. There are 15 residues in the CDR3. CDR3 region: CASRGGTSGSYEQYF. DNA of the CDR3: TGTGCCAGCAGGGGTGGGACTAGCGGTTCCTACGAGCAGTACTTC.

V usage is TRBV11-3 and J usage is TRBJ2-5; either TRBD1 or TRBD2 may fit D (5 bases each). Trimming left V 1 base short and J 1 base short, with 7 bases between. Germline values: CDR1 SGHNT, CDR2 YENEEA. The CDR3 is 14 residues long. The CDR3 nucleotides read TGTGCCAGCAGCTTAGCCGGGGCCCAAGAGACCCAGTACTTC. Amino acids: CASSLAGAQETQYF.

The V call is TRBV21-1, the J call TRBJ2-3; the D call TRBD2 from the table was never checked on the DNA. TRBV21-1 is an annotated pseudogene. The length of the CDR3 is 15 residues. The CDR3 sequence: CASSPGTGFEDTQYF. CDR3 bases: TGTGCCAGCAGCCCCGGGACTGGCTTCGAGGATACGCAGTATTTT.

The chain combines TRBV27 with TRBJ1-5, with TRBD1 as a possible D gene (5 bases). The ends were cut back, 4 bases at V and 0 bases at J, with 13 bases in the middle. Per germline, CDR1 MNHEY and CDR2 SMNVEV (reference sequence). There are 16 residues in the CDR3. CDR3 loop: CASSWRGADSNQPQHF. CDR3 DNA: TGTGCCAGCAGTTGGCGAGGGGCCGATAGCAATCAGCCCCAGCATTTT.

J is TRBJ2-7 and V is TRBV5-6; maybe TRBD1 (5 bases). With 2 bases removed from V and 0 bases from J, the gap between germline ends came to 12 bases. The germline CDR1 and CDR2 sequences are SGHDT and YYEEEE. The CDR3 runs to 15 residues. The chain's CDR3 is CASSLLGANSYEQYF. CDR3 in DNA: TGTGCCAGCAGCTTATTAGGGGCAAACTCCTACGAGCAGTACTTC.

V gene TRBV7-2 combines with J gene TRBJ1-1; D perhaps matches TRBD1 (5 bases). This CDR3 spans 12 amino acids. CDR1 SGHTA and CDR2 FQGNSA come from the germline V gene. With 5 bases removed from V and 11 bases from J, the gap between germline ends came to 15 bases. The CDR3 nucleotides are TGTGCCAGCAGCCAGACCCAAGGGGAGGCTTTCTTT. The encoded protein is CASSQTQGEAFF.

This chain links TRBV28 with TRBJ1-4; 9 bases fit TRBD1. The CDR3 runs to 17 residues. J lost 7 bases, V lost 5 bases, and 14 bases had no gene match. CDR1 is MDHEN and CDR2 is SYDVKM in the germline V gene. CDR3 sequence (DNA): TGTGCCAGCAGTCCGAGGAGCTGGGGACAGGGTTTTGAAAAACTGTTTTTT. Translated: CASSPRSWGQGFEKLFF. The complete variable domain, with remaining parts taken from reference TRBV28 and TRBJ1-4, reads DVKVTQSSRYLVKRTGEKVFLECVQDMDHENMFWYRQDPGLGLRLIYFSYDVKMKEKGDIPEGYSVSREKKERFSLILESASTNQTSMYLCASSPRSWGQGFEKLFFGSGTQLSVL.

CDR3 region: CASSEGFRLATHTDTQYF. Here the CDR3 DNA reads TGTGCCAGCAGTGAAGGGTTCAGACTAGCGACACACACAGATACGCAGTATTTT. The V call is TRBV6-1, the J call TRBJ2-3, with TRBD2 matching 8 bases. The J segment lost 2 bases and the V segment lost 1 base, leaving 11 bases of the junction unmatched. This CDR3 is 18 amino acids long. Per germline, CDR1 MNHNS and CDR2 SASEGT.

The gene calls are TRBV7-9 and TRBJ1-1, with 7 bases aligning to TRBD1. This CDR3 has 17 amino acids. Trimming took 4 bases from V and 5 from J; bases not matched to a gene: 16. Germline V gene lookup returns CDR1 SEHNR and CDR2 FQNEAQ (reference sequence). CDR3 nucleotides: TGTGCCAGCAGCTCCCGGACAGGAACCCGAACGAAGACTGAAGCTTTCTTT. Encoded protein: CASSSRTGTRTKTEAFF. The whole variable domain, filled in from reference TRBV7-9 and TRBJ1-1, reads DTGVSQNPRHKITKRGQNVTFRCDPISEHNRLYWYRQTLGQGPEFLTYFQNEAQLEKSRLLSDRFSAERPKGSFSTLEIQRTEQGDSAMYLCASSSRTGTRTKTEAFFGQGTRLTVV.

With respect to this clone: Its ends do not fully match the called genes, so a read error is possible. This chain uses TRBV7-7 with TRBJ2-5, with D perhaps TRBD1 or TRBD2 (5 bases each). This CDR3 is 15 amino acids long. Germline CDR1 and CDR2: SSHAT and FNYEAQ (reference sequence). The CDR3 nucleotides read TGTGCTAGCAGCTTAGCTAGAGGGGCCCAAGAGACCCAGTACTTC. It encodes CASSLARGAQETQYF. Combining the CDR3 with reference TRBV7-7 and TRBJ2-5 gives the whole variable domain GAGVSQSPRYKVTKRGQDVTLRCDPISSHATLYWYQQALGQGPEFLTYFNYEAQPDKSGLPSDRFSAERPEGSISTLTIQRTEQRDSAMYRCASSLARGAQETQYFGPGTRLLVL.

The chain employs TRBV7-9 and TRBJ1-3; D not resolved. In germline, CDR1 is SEHNR, CDR2 FQNEAQ (reference sequence). Deletions cut 5 bases from V and 7 bases from J, with 15 bases between. This CDR3 has 14 residues. CDR3 sequence: CASSAGSGRNTIYF. CDR3 in DNA: TGTGCCAGCAGCGCGGGCTCCGGGAGGAACACCATATATTTT.

The CDR3 coding sequence is TGTGCCAGCAGAAGCCAAGAGACCCAGTACTTC. Translated: CASRSQETQYF. This chain connects TRBV28 to TRBJ2-5; D not certain. This CDR3 contains 11 residues. Germline-derived CDR1 and CDR2 are MDHEN and SYDVKM. Deletions cut 6 bases from V and 1 base from J, with 3 bases between.

The chain uses TRBV27 and TRBJ2-7; no definite D call. CDR1 and CDR2 (germline): MNHEY, SMNVEV (reference sequence). The germline V and J ends were trimmed by 6 bases and 5 bases, with 17 bases remaining between them. The CDR3 covers 14 residues. The CDR3 protein is CASSPKSPLDEQYF. The CDR3 DNA is TGTGCCAGCAGCCCCAAGAGCCCCCTGGACGAGCAGTACTTC.

The rearrangement joins TRBV18 to TRBJ1-5, with 10 bases identical to TRBD1. Germline assignment: CDR1 KGHSH and CDR2 LQKENI. Trimming cost V 3 bases and J 0 bases; bases outside gene matches: 5. This CDR3 is 17 amino acids long. In DNA form, the CDR3 reads TGTGCCAGCTCACCGGAGACAGGGGGCGATAGCAATCAGCCCCAGCATTTT. Residues: CASSPETGGDSNQPQHF.

The rearrangement uses TRBV4-1 and TRBJ2-6, with 8 bases matching TRBD2. This CDR3 comprises 18 residues. Germline CDR1 is MGHRA and CDR2 is YSYEKL. Trimming removed 0 bases from V and 0 bases from J; junction bases left unmatched: 4. This CDR3 is CASSQEIAGNSGANVLTF. CDR3 DNA: TGCGCCAGCAGCCAAGAAATAGCGGGGAACTCTGGGGCCAACGTCCTGACTTTC.